The 19 T cell receptor beta chains presented below share a single source sample, sequenced in a study of graft-versus-host responses after intestinal transplantation (dated by TCRdb to the early 2020s). The time point label for this specimen denotes: cells obtained before transplantation from donor or recipient. Libraries came from the immunoSEQ multiplex PCR assay. In TCRdb, the immuneACCESS table is reduced to in-frame sequences with V and J assigned. These tables do not hold every clone; where another copy was compared, an unresolved V gene accounts for under half, and the others remain unexplained. The sample includes about 85,000 clones, with approximately 90% observed a single time. Of the sample, about 8% is held by the ten largest clones. Their antigens remain unidentified. Material: unstimulated CD8+ T cells sorted from spleen or lymph node cells, obtained before transplant. The source of these receptors is a human donor who was the organ donor for an intestinal transplant.

The chain couples TRBV29-1 to TRBJ1-2, with 7 bases fitting TRBD1. The CDR3 is 15 residues long. J was trimmed by 5 bases and V by 6 bases; bases with no gene match: 15. Germline CDR1 reads SQVTM; CDR2 reads ANQGSEA. CDR3: CSVRAEGALLYGYTF. In DNA, the CDR3 is TGCAGCGTCCGAGCGGAGGGGGCCCTTTTATATGGCTACACCTTC.

The rearrangement links TRBV5-1 to TRBJ2-5; D not certain. Germline V gene data show CDR1 as SGHRS and CDR2 as YFSETQ. This CDR3 has 13 amino acids. V was pared by 3 bases and J by 5 bases, with 11 bases between. For the CDR3, the DNA is TGCGCCAGCAGCTACTGGGAAGCGGAGACCCAGTACTTC. It encodes CASSYWEAETQYF.

This sequence joins TRBV2 and TRBJ2-7, with 7 positions matching TRBD2. The V and J ends lost 6 bases and 3 bases, in that order; junction bases with no gene match: 11. Germline V gene sequence: CDR1 SNHLY, CDR2 FYNNEI. The CDR3 covers 15 residues. The CDR3 bases are TGTGCCAGCAGCGCTACCTGGGGAGGGATCTACGAGCAGTACTTC. Translation gives CASSATWGGIYEQYF.

This chain connects TRBV10-2 to TRBJ2-7; possibly TRBD2 for D (7 bases). The CDR3 is 14 amino acids. CDR1 is WSHSY, CDR2 SAAADI, per germline. The V end was cut by 8 bases, the J end by 4 bases, with 18 bases between. CDR3 coding DNA: TGCGCCAGCGGTGGAGGGGGGGGCCTTTACGAGCAGTACTTC. This sequence encodes CASGGGGGLYEQYF.

The chain employs TRBV6-6 and TRBJ2-7, with D unresolved. V lost 3 bases, J lost 4 bases, and 10 bases lay in between. The germline CDR1 and CDR2 sequences are MNHNY and SVGAGI (reference sequence). This CDR3 spans 13 amino acids. The CDR3 DNA reads as TGTGCCAGCAGTTATTCCGTAGGGTACGAGCAGTACTTC. This translates into CASSYSVGYEQYF.

The rearrangement uses TRBV11-2 and TRBJ1-1; 9 nucleotides match TRBD1. The germline V gene encodes CDR1 SGHAT and CDR2 FQNNGV. The J segment lost 3 bases and the V segment lost 0 bases, leaving 11 bases of the junction unmatched. This CDR3 region has 18 residues. The CDR3: CASSLDYALGTGYTEAFF. In DNA form, the CDR3 reads TGTGCCAGCAGCTTAGACTATGCCCTTGGGACAGGGTACACTGAAGCTTTCTTT.

The chain employs TRBV27 and TRBJ2-7; 7 bases align to TRBD1. V shed 2 bases, J shed 0 bases, and the junction held 4 bases outside the gene matches. The germline V gene encodes CDR1 MNHEY and CDR2 SMNVEV (reference sequence). The CDR3 loop spans 15 amino acids. This CDR3 is CASSLHNRGSYEQYF. DNA of the CDR3: TGTGCCAGCAGTTTACATAACAGGGGCTCCTACGAGCAGTACTTC.

This chain links TRBV7-2 with TRBJ1-2; D is unresolved. V dropped 1 base and J dropped 3 bases, with 12 bases sitting between them. This CDR3 region has 15 residues. Germline V gives CDR1 SGHTA, CDR2 FQGNSA. The CDR3: CASSLGSGGDYGYTF. The CDR3 region has the DNA TGTGCCAGCAGCTTAGGGTCAGGCGGAGACTATGGCTACACCTTC.

This clone was recorded only once. The chain joins TRBV7-2 to TRBJ2-7; D possibly matches TRBD1 or TRBD2 (5 bases each). CDR1 is SGHTA, CDR2 FQGNSA, per germline. This CDR3 contains 16 residues. V lost 1 base to trimming and J lost 2 bases, with 15 bases between them. The CDR3 nucleotides read TGTGCCAGCAGCTTAGGTCCCCGGGGCGAAACCTACGAGCAGTACTTC. Residues: CASSLGPRGETYEQYF.

The chain uses TRBV7-9 and TRBJ1-1, with 10 bases matching TRBD1. This CDR3 comprises 14 residues. The trim removed 3 bases at V and 5 bases at J, leaving 3 bases unmatched. Germline CDR1 reads SEHNR; CDR2 reads FQNEAQ (reference sequence). In DNA, the CDR3 is TGTGCCAGCAGCTTGGGACAGGGGTCGACTGAAGCTTTCTTT. Its translation is CASSLGQGSTEAFF.

The chain couples TRBV30 to TRBJ2-7; D uncertain. The CDR3 totals 11 residues. Trimming removed 2 bases from V and 6 bases from J, with 8 bases in between. Germline assignment: CDR1 GTSNPN and CDR2 SVGIG (reference sequence). DNA of the CDR3: TGTGCCTGGAGTATAAATATCGAGCAGTACTTC. It is translated as CAWSINIEQYF.

This clone was detected once. The chain employs TRBV28 and TRBJ2-3; 10 bases are a match to TRBD2. This CDR3 has 16 amino acids. Germline assignment: CDR1 MDHEN and CDR2 SYDVKM. J was trimmed by 1 base and V by 5 bases; bases with no gene match: 6. The CDR3 spells CASSPLAGDGTDTQYF. CDR3 nucleotides: TGTGCCAGCAGTCCTCTAGCGGGAGATGGCACAGATACGCAGTATTTT.

The V call is TRBV19, the J call TRBJ2-1; D might be TRBD2 (5 bases). Trimming pared 2 bases from V and 4 bases from J, leaving 12 bases between. The CDR3 covers 15 residues. Germline-derived CDR1 and CDR2 are LNHDA and SQIVND (reference sequence). DNA of the CDR3: TGTGCCAGTAGTATATCGGCGGGTGCTTACAATGAGCAGTTCTTC. It specifies CASSISAGAYNEQFF.

The genes are TRBV23-1 and TRBJ2-6; a weak D match, TRBD1 (6 bases). TRBV23-1 is an ORF for which the function is uncertain. Trimming took 0 bases from V and 3 from J, leaving 15 bases between them. CDR3 length: 18 amino acids. This CDR3 reads CASSQSFNRVDGANVLTF. The CDR3 DNA follows: TGCGCCAGCAGTCAATCTTTTAACAGGGTCGATGGGGCCAACGTCCTGACTTTC.

V gene TRBV6-6 combines with J gene TRBJ2-3; 10 positions agree with TRBD1. CDR3 length equals 15 residues. The V segment lost 7 bases and the J segment 2 bases; nucleotides outside the gene matches: 6. CDR1 and CDR2 (germline): MNHNY, SVGAGI (reference sequence). The CDR3 spells CASTPGTGATDTQYF. The CDR3 bases are TGTGCCAGCACCCCCGGGACAGGGGCCACAGATACGCAGTATTTT.

The V and J genes are TRBV5-8 and TRBJ2-1, with D uncertain. The CDR3 has 16 amino acids. The V gene lost 1 base and the J gene lost 3 bases, with 14 bases spanning the gap. Germline-derived CDR1 and CDR2 are SGHTS and YDEGEE. The CDR3 protein is CASSLSVRVFYNEQFF. In DNA form, the CDR3 reads TGTGCCAGCAGCTTGTCTGTCCGGGTTTTCTACAATGAGCAGTTCTTC.

The chain uses TRBV6-1 and TRBJ2-1; D gene ambiguous. Trimming pared 8 bases from V and 0 bases from J, leaving 14 bases between. Germline V gives CDR1 MNHNS, CDR2 SASEGT. The CDR3 runs to 15 residues. The CDR3 region has the DNA TGTGCCAGCGCGGTCCGGAGAAGCTCCTACAATGAGCAGTTCTTC. It translates to CASAVRRSSYNEQFF.

This chain's CDR3 is CASGGDSCYEQYF. The CDR3 nucleotides read TGTGCCAGCGGCGGGGACAGTTGCTACGAGCAGTACTTC. The J gene is TRBJ2-7, the V gene TRBV6-6, with D possibly matching TRBD1 (7 bases). The CDR3 length is 13 residues. V was shortened by 8 bases and J by 3 bases, with 14 bases between the two germline ends. Per germline, CDR1 MNHNY and CDR2 SVGAGI (reference sequence).

This clone was recorded once. V gene TRBV5-4 combines with J gene TRBJ2-3; 7 bases fit TRBD2. The CDR3 spans 14 residues. Germline values: CDR1 SGHNT, CDR2 YYREEE (reference sequence). After removal of 3 bases from V and 2 bases from J, the junction contained 3 bases not matched to a gene. The CDR3 reads CASSSAGTTDTQYF. For the CDR3, the DNA is TGTGCCAGCAGCTCAGCGGGAACCACAGATACGCAGTATTTT.